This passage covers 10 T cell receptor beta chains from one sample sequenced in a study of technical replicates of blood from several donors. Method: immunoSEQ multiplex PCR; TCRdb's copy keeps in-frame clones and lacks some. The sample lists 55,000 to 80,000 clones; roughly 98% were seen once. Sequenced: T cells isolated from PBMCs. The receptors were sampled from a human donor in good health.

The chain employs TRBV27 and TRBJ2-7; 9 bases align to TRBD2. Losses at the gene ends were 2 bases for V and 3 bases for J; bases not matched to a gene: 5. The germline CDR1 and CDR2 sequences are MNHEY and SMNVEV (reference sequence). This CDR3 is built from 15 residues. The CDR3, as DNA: TGTGCCAGCAGTTTAGCTAGCGGGAACCACTACGAGCAGTACTTC. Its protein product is CASSLASGNHYEQYF.

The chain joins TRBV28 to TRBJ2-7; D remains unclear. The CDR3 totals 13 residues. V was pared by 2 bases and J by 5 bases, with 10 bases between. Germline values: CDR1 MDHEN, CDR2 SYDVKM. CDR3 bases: TGTGCCAGCAGTTTAGGAGTGCCCGACGAGCAGTACTTC. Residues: CASSLGVPDEQYF.

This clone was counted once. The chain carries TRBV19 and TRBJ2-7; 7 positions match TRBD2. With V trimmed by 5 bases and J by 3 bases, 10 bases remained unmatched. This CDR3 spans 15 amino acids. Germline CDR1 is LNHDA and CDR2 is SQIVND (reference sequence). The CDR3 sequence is CASSPQPASGYEQYF. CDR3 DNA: TGTGCCAGTAGTCCACAGCCCGCTAGCGGCTACGAGCAGTACTTC. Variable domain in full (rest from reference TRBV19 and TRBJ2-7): DGGITQSPKYLFRKEGQNVTLSCEQNLNHDAMYWYRQDPGQGLRLIYYSQIVNDFQKGDIAEGYSVSREKKESFPLTVTSAQKNPTAFYLCASSPQPASGYEQYFGPGTRLTVT.

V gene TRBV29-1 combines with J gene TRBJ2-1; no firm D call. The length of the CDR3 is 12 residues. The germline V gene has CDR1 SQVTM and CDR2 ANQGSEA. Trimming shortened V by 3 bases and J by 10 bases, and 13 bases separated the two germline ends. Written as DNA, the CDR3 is TGCAGCGTTGAGGGTAGCCGAAAAGAGCAGTTCTTC. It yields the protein CSVEGSRKEQFF.

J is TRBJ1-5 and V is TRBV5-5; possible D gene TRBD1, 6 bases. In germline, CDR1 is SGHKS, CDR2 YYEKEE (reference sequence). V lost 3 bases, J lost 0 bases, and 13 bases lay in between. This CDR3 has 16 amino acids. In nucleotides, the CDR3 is TGTGCCAGCAGCTGGACGGGGGGACATAGCAATCAGCCCCAGCATTTT. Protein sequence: CASSWTGGHSNQPQHF. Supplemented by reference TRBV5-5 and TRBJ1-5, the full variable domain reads DAGVTQSPTHLIKTRGQQVTLRCSPISGHKSVSWYQQVLGQGPQFIFQYYEKEERGRGNFPDRFSARQFPNYSSELNVNALLLGDSALYLCASSWTGGHSNQPQHFGDGTRLSIL.

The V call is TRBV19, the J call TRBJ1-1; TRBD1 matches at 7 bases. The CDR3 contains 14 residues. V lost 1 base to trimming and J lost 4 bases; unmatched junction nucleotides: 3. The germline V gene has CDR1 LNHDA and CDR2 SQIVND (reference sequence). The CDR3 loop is CASSIAQGLTEAFF. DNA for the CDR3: TGTGCCAGTAGTATAGCACAGGGGCTCACTGAAGCTTTCTTT.

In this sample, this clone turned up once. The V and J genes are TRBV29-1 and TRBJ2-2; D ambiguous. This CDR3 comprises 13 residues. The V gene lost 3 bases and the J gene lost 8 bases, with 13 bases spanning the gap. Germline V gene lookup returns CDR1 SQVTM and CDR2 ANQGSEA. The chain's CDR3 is CSVDESLSGELFF. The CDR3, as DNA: TGCAGCGTTGATGAGTCTTTATCGGGGGAGCTGTTTTTT.

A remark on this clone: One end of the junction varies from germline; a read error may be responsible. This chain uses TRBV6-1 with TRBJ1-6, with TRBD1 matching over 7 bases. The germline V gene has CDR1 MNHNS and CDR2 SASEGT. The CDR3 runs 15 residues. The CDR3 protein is CASIFGQAYNSPLHF. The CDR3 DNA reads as TGTGCCAGCATCTTTGGACAGGCCTACAATTCACCCCTCCACTTT.

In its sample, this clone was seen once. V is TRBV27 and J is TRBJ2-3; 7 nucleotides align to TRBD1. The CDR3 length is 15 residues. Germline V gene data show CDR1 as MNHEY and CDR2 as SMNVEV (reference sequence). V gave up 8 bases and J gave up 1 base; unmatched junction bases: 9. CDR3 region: CASGSTGARTDTQYF. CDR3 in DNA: TGTGCCAGCGGTTCAACAGGGGCCCGCACAGATACGCAGTATTTT.

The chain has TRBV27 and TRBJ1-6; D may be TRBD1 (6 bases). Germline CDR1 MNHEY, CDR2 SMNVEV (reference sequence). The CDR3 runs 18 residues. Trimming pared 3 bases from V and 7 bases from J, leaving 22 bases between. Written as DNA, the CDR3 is TGTGCCAGCAGTTTTAAGCCCAATAGGGGGGGCGGGAATTCACCCCTCCACTTT. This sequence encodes CASSFKPNRGGGNSPLHF.